The 14 T cell receptor beta chains below come from one sample, sequenced in a study of T cell clonality in common variable immunodeficiency. Repertoires were generated with immunoSEQ multiplex PCR, while TCRdb's copy carries only in-frame clones and drops some. The sample is made up of roughly 50,000 clones, none counted only once. Sequenced sample: peripheral blood mononuclear cells. The receptors were sampled from a person aged 18 to 75 in good health.

This clone was picked up a small number of times. The read ends 3 residues early relative to the CDR3; the germline J gene fills the gap. This rearrangement joins TRBV19 to TRBJ1-2; TRBD1 agrees at 9 bases. The germline V gene encodes CDR1 LNHDA and CDR2 SQIVND (reference sequence). This CDR3 has 17 residues. The covered CDR3 bases are TGTGCCAGTATCCGGCTTGAGGCGGGACAGGGCCCATGGGGC. Translated: CASIRLEAGQGPWG. The whole CDR3 protein reads CASIRLEAGQGPWGYTF.

This clone appeared many times. The read stops 3 residues short of the end of the CDR3; the missing end is completed from the germline J gene. This chain links TRBV7-9 with TRBJ2-1, with 12 bases matching TRBD2. Trimming removed 5 bases from V and 7 bases from J; junction bases left unmatched: 6. The CDR3 is 15 amino acids. Germline CDR1 SEHNR, CDR2 FQNEAQ (reference sequence). Incomplete CDR3 DNA: TGTGCCAGCAGCGAACTAGCGGGAGGTTCGAATGAG. It specifies CASSELAGGSNE. The complete CDR3 sequence is CASSELAGGSNEQFF.

This clone has at least ten counts. The read comes to an end 3 residues before the CDR3 does, leaving the germline J gene to fill in the end. The V gene is TRBV30, the J gene TRBJ2-1, with D hard to call. This CDR3 has 12 amino acids. V lost 0 bases, J lost 6 bases, and 6 bases lay in between. Germline lookup yields CDR1 GTSNPN and CDR2 SVGIG (reference sequence). CDR3 DNA, as far as it was read: TGTGCCTGGAGTGTAAGTAGCAATGAG. Its translation: CAWSVSSNE. The CDR3 reads in full as CAWSVSSNEQFF.

As regards this clone: The read ends 3 residues shy of where the CDR3 ends; the end is completed using the germline J gene. The chain employs TRBV5-1 and TRBJ2-7, with 11 bases that match TRBD2. After removal of 4 bases from V and 2 bases from J, the junction contained 2 bases not matched to a gene. The length of the CDR3 is 14 residues. CDR1 is SGHRS and CDR2 is YFSETQ in the germline V gene. The CDR3 loop reads CASSTSGSTYEQYF. The part of the CDR3 DNA that was read is TGCGCCAGCAGCACTAGCGGGAGTACCTACGAG.

About this clone: The DNA ends 3 residues before the CDR3 does, and the rest of the CDR3 is filled in from the germline J gene. The V and J genes are TRBV7-8 and TRBJ1-2; 10 bases agree with TRBD1. Germline loops: CDR1 SGHVS, CDR2 FQNEAQ. The CDR3 length is 14 residues. With 5 bases clipped from V and 7 bases from J, the junction kept 7 bases outside the gene matches. Here the CDR3 reads CASSPSGTGVGYTF. The DNA read from the CDR3 is TGTGCCAGCAGCCCCTCCGGGACAGGGGTTGGC.

This clone was detected a few times. The DNA ends 3 residues before the CDR3 does, and the rest of the CDR3 is filled in from the germline J gene. The J gene is TRBJ1-1, the V gene TRBV7-2, with a weak D call TRBD1 (5 bases). This CDR3 has 13 amino acids. V gave up 5 bases and J gave up 1 base, with 8 bases separating them. CDR1 is SGHTA and CDR2 is FQGNSA in the germline V gene. The CDR3: CASSPDTNTEAFF. The DNA read from the CDR3 is TGTGCCAGCAGCCCGGACACGAACACTGAA.

This clone was observed many times. The sequenced fragment ends 3 residues before the CDR3 boundary, so the rest is inferred from the germline J gene. The chain uses TRBV12-3 or TRBV12-4 and TRBJ1-1; D is uncertain. Between the trimmed V and J ends, which lost 3 bases and 0 bases, there was a span of 5 bases. This CDR3 has 13 residues. CDR3 bases read: TGTGCCAGCAGTTTCGCAGTGAACACTGAA. This encodes CASSFAVNTE. The full-length CDR3 reads as CASSFAVNTEAFF.

This clone has more than one count but fewer than ten. The read ends 3 residues shy of where the CDR3 ends; the end is completed using the germline J gene. The chain employs TRBV11-2 and TRBJ2-5, with 10 bases aligning to TRBD1. Germline V CDR1 and CDR2: SGHAT, FQNNGV. The CDR3 consists of 15 residues. V was pared by 1 base and J by 5 bases, with 4 bases of the junction left unmatched. The CDR3 loop reads CASSLGGQGQETQYF. Incomplete CDR3 DNA: TGTGCCAGCAGCTTAGGGGGACAGGGGCAGGAGACC.

In this sample, this clone turned up many times. The CDR3 extends 3 residues past the end of the read, so its final part is completed from the germline J gene. This chain connects TRBV30 to TRBJ2-3, with D maybe TRBD2 (6 bases). In germline, CDR1 is GTSNPN, CDR2 SVGIG (reference sequence). Trimming shortened V by 2 bases and J by 2 bases, and 14 bases separated the two germline ends. The CDR3 totals 15 residues. The chain's CDR3 is CAWSNSGDYTDTQYF. Partial CDR3 DNA: TGTGCCTGGAGTAATAGCGGAGACTACACAGATACG.

This clone was observed at least ten times. The DNA read from the CDR3 is TGTGCCAGCTCCAATGGCGAGGGCCGGGAGACC. The encoded protein is CASSNGEGRET. The full CDR3 is CASSNGEGRETQYF. The J gene is TRBJ2-5, the V gene TRBV18, with a possible D match to TRBD2 (5 bases). The CDR3 is cut off 3 residues early in the read; its end comes from the germline J gene. Between the trimmed V and J ends, which lost 6 bases and 5 bases, there was a span of 16 bases. The germline V gene encodes CDR1 KGHSH and CDR2 LQKENI. This CDR3 region has 14 residues.

This clone was seen at least ten times. The read ends 3 residues shy of where the CDR3 ends; the end is completed using the germline J gene. The V and J genes are TRBV5-6 and TRBJ1-1; D might be TRBD1 (6 bases). Germline CDR1 reads SGHDT; CDR2 reads YYEEEE. CDR3 length equals 12 residues. Incomplete CDR3 DNA: TGTGCCAGCAGCCTACGGACAGACCAA. Protein sequence: CASSLRTDQ. The entire CDR3 sequence reads CASSLRTDQAFF.

Turning to this clone: The read comes to an end 3 residues before the CDR3 does, leaving the germline J gene to fill in the end. The V and J genes are TRBV19 and TRBJ2-3; 9 nucleotides match TRBD1. Germline loops: CDR1 LNHDA, CDR2 SQIVND (reference sequence). The ends lost 4 bases at V and 2 bases at J; junction bases unmatched: 13. This CDR3 is built from 18 residues. The CDR3 sequence: CASSTYPGTGYATDTQYF. The part of the CDR3 DNA that was read is TGTGCCAGTAGTACCTACCCCGGGACAGGGTATGCCACAGATACG.

Comments on this clone: The CDR3 goes on 3 residues after the read ends, and that part is filled in from the germline J gene. This sequence joins TRBV2 and TRBJ2-3, with TRBD2 matching over 7 bases. CDR3 length: 14 residues. Germline loops: CDR1 SNHLY, CDR2 FYNNEI. CDR3 DNA (partial): TGTGCCAGCAGCAAAAGCGGGAATCAAGAGACG. It yields the protein CASSKSGNQET. The CDR3 as a whole reads CASSKSGNQETQYF.

This clone was found many times. The read terminates 3 residues before the CDR3 end, so the remaining end is supplied by the germline J gene. V usage is TRBV4-2 and J usage is TRBJ1-4; D is ambiguous. Germline CDR1 LGHNA, CDR2 YNFKEQ. The CDR3 sequence is 17 residues long. The V and J ends lost 4 bases and 1 base respectively, with 16 bases between them. CDR3 DNA (partial): TGTGCCAGCAGCCCGGGTCCCCCACGGCTAACTAATGAAAAA. As protein: CASSPGPPRLTNEK. The entire CDR3 protein reads CASSPGPPRLTNEKLFF.